These 10 T cell receptor beta chains originate from one sample sequenced in a study of response to subunit inactivated influenza vaccine. TCRdb passed the RT-PCR reads through MiXCR, listing each CDR3 protein once. The repertoire holds hundreds of thousands of distinct CDR3 sequences, with 10% to 15% as singletons. The sample in question was PBMCs from blood, obtained more than 35 days after vaccination. These receptors were obtained from a man aged 45-65 years who received an inactivated influenza vaccine.

The V gene is TRBV29-1, the J gene TRBJ2-3, with D possibly being TRBD2 (5 bases). This CDR3 is built from 13 residues. Germline V gene lookup returns CDR1 SQVTM and CDR2 ANQGSEA. With 5 bases removed from V and 5 bases from J, the gap between germline ends came to 14 bases. The CDR3 nucleotides are TGCAGCGTTCACTCCCGGGATATAGATACGCAGTATTTT. It translates to CSVHSRDIDTQYF.

This clonotype was counted ten times or more. V usage is TRBV29-1 and J usage is TRBJ2-5; TRBD1 is a possible D gene (6 bases). Trimming shortened V by 2 bases and J by 5 bases, and 18 bases separated the two germline ends. This CDR3 is built from 15 residues. Germline-derived CDR1 and CDR2 are SQVTM and ANQGSEA. The CDR3 DNA reads as TGCAGCGTTGAACCCATACAGGGCTTCTGGGAGACCCAGTACTTC. Its protein is CSVEPIQGFWETQYF. Drawing the rest from reference TRBV29-1 and TRBJ2-5, the complete variable domain is SAVISQKPSRDICQRGTSLTIQCQVDSQVTMMFWYRQQPGQSLTLIATANQGSEATYESGFVIDKFPISRPNLTFSTLTVSNMSPEDSSIYLCSVEPIQGFWETQYFGPGTRLLVL.

This clonotype was recorded many times. This chain uses TRBV20-1 with TRBJ2-1, with TRBD2 matching 10 bases. J lost 4 bases, V lost 6 bases, and 15 bases had no gene match. Germline V gene lookup returns CDR1 DFQATT and CDR2 SNEGSKA (reference sequence). CDR3 length: 17 amino acids. The CDR3 region has the DNA TGCAGTGCCCAGGGTGGAGTAGCGGGAGGAAATTACAATGAGCAGTTCTTC. Translating it yields CSAQGGVAGGNYNEQFF.

This clonotype has more than one count but fewer than ten. This chain joins TRBV5-1 and TRBJ2-1, with 12 nucleotides matching TRBD2. The trim removed 0 bases at V and 2 bases at J, leaving 3 bases unmatched. CDR1 is SGHRS, CDR2 YFSETQ, per germline. The CDR3 runs 17 residues. The CDR3 region has the DNA TGCGCCAGCAGCTTGGTAGGACTAGCGGGACCCTACAATGAGCAGTTCTTC. Translating gives CASSLVGLAGPYNEQFF.

The V gene is TRBV7-9, the J gene TRBJ1-2; D ambiguous. Germline values: CDR1 SEHNR, CDR2 FQNEAQ (reference sequence). There are 13 residues in the CDR3. V lost 5 bases and J 3 bases, leaving 10 bases between the germline ends. CDR3 coding DNA: TGTGCCAGCAGCCCAGAAGCAGACTATGGCTACACCTTC. Its protein is CASSPEADYGYTF.

The table lists this clonotype with a few counts. This chain links TRBV7-9 with TRBJ2-1; no clear D. V lost 2 bases, J lost 7 bases, and 15 bases lay in between. The length of the CDR3 is 15 residues. Germline V lookup: CDR1 SEHNR, CDR2 FQNEAQ (reference sequence). The CDR3 DNA sequence: TGTGCCAGCAGCTTACTCCGAGACTCAGTAAATGAGCAGTTCTTC. This sequence encodes CASSLLRDSVNEQFF.

This clonotype has at least ten counts. The V call is TRBV5-1, the J call TRBJ2-1, with a weak D call TRBD2 (5 bases). V was clipped by 2 bases and J by 0 bases, with 12 bases between them. CDR1 and CDR2 from the germline V gene are SGHRS and YFSETQ. The CDR3 runs 16 residues. CDR3 in amino acids: CASSLRTQSSYNEQFF. CDR3 nucleotide sequence: TGCGCCAGCAGCTTACGGACTCAAAGCTCCTACAATGAGCAGTTCTTC.

This clonotype showed up just a few times. The CDR3 protein is CASSLGASDYEQYF. Written as DNA, the CDR3 is TGTGCCAGCAGCTTAGGCGCTAGCGACTACGAGCAGTACTTC. The chain uses TRBV7-2 and TRBJ2-7, with TRBD2 as a possible D gene (6 bases). V lost 1 base and J 3 bases, leaving 10 bases between the germline ends. Germline V gene sequence: CDR1 SGHTA, CDR2 FQGNSA. The CDR3 runs to 14 residues. Combining the CDR3 with reference TRBV7-2 and TRBJ2-7 gives the whole variable domain GAGVSQSPSNKVTEKGKDVELRCDPISGHTALYWYRQSLGQGLEFLIYFQGNSAPDKSGLPSDRFSAERTGGSVSTLTIQRTQQEDSAVYLCASSLGASDYEQYFGPGTRLTVT.

This clonotype was counted between two and nine times. V is TRBV10-3 and J is TRBJ2-7, with 7 bases identical to TRBD1. After removal of 1 base from V and 0 bases from J, the junction contained 6 bases not matched to a gene. This CDR3 spans 16 amino acids. CDR1 is ENHRY and CDR2 is SYGVKD in the germline V gene. CDR3 in DNA: TGTGCCATCAGTGAGTTTGGGACAGCAAACTCCTACGAGCAGTACTTC. This codes for CAISEFGTANSYEQYF.

V usage is TRBV20-1 and J usage is TRBJ1-1; no clear D gene. V lost 0 bases to trimming and J lost 0 bases, with 8 bases between them. This CDR3 is built from 14 residues. Germline V CDR1 and CDR2: DFQATT, SNEGSKA (reference sequence). The CDR3 sequence is CSAREGSMNTEAFF. Written as DNA, the CDR3 is TGCAGTGCTAGAGAGGGGAGTATGAACACTGAAGCTTTCTTT.